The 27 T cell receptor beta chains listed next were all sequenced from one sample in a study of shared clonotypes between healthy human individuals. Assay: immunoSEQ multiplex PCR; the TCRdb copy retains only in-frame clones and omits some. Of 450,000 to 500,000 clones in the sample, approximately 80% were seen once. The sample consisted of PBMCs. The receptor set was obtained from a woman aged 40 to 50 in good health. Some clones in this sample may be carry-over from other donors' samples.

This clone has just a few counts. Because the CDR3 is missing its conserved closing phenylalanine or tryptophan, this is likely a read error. This chain's CDR3 is CATAGQHSNQPQHL. CDR3 coding DNA: TGTGCCACCGCGGGACAGCATAGCAATCAGCCCCAGCATCTT. The gene calls are TRBV6-1 and TRBJ1-5; 7 nucleotides agree with TRBD1. Germline assignment: CDR1 MNHNS and CDR2 SASEGT. The ends lost 10 bases at V and 0 bases at J; junction bases unmatched: 6. This CDR3 has 14 amino acids.

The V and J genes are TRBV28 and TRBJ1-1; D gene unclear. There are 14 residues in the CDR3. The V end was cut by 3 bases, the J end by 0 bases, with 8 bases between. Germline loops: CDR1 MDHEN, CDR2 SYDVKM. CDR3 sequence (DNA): TGTGCCAGCAGTTTTCGCCAGGTGAACACTGAAGCTTTCTTT. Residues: CASSFRQVNTEAFF.

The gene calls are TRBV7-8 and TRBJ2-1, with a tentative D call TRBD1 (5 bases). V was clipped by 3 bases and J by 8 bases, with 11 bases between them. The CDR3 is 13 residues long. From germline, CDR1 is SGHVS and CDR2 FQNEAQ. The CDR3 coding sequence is TGTGCCAGCAGCTTGCAGGGTCGTGATGAGCAGTTCTTC. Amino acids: CASSLQGRDEQFF.

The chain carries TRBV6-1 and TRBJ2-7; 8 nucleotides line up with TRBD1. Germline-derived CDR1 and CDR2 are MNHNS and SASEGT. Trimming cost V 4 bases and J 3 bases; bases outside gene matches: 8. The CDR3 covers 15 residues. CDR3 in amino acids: CASSVGTGRIYEQYF. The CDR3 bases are TGTGCCAGCAGTGTGGGGACAGGTAGGATCTACGAGCAGTACTTC.

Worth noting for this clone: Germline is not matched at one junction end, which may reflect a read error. CDR3 in amino acids: CAISGPGGSGTGELFF. CDR3 bases: TGTGCCATCAGTGGCCCCGGGGGTTCGGGCACCGGGGAGCTGTTTTTT. The rearrangement links TRBV6-6 to TRBJ2-2; the D gene is possibly TRBD2 (6 bases). Germline CDR1 MNHNY, CDR2 SVGAGI (reference sequence). This CDR3 region has 16 residues.

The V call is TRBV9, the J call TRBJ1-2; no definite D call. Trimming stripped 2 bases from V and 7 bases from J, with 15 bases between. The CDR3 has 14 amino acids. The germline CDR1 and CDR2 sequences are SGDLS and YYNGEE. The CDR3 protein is CASSVSAEVGGYTF. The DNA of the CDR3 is TGTGCCAGCAGCGTGAGCGCCGAGGTTGGTGGCTACACCTTC.

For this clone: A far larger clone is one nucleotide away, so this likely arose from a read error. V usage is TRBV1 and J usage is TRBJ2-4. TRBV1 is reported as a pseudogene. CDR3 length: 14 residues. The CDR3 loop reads CTSSQGPLRTIQYF. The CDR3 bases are TGCACCAGCAGCCAAGGCCCCCTTCGGACCATTCAGTACTTC.

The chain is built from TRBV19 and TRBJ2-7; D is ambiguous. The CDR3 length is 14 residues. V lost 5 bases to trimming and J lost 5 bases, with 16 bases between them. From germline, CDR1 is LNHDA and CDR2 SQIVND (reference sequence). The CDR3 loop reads CASSPRPPPNEQYF. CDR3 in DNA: TGTGCCAGTAGTCCCCGACCGCCGCCCAACGAGCAGTACTTC.

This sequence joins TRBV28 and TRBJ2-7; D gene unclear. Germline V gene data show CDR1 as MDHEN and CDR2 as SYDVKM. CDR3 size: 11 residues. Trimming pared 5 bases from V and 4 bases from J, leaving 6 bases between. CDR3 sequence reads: CASSLYYEQYF. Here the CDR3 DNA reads TGTGCCAGCAGTCTCTATTACGAGCAGTACTTC.

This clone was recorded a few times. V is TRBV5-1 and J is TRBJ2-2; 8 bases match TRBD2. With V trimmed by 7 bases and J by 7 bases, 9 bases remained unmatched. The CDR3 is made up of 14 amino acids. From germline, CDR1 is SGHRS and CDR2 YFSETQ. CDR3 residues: CASAREGRSGELFF. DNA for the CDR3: TGCGCCAGCGCCCGGGAGGGCCGAAGCGGGGAGCTGTTTTTT.

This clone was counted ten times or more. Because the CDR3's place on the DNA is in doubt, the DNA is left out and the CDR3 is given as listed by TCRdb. This CDR3 reads CAWAIGTSGQF. The V and J genes are TRBV30 and TRBJ2-3; the tabulated D call, TRBD2, remains unverified against the DNA. Germline lookup yields CDR1 GTSNPN and CDR2 SVGIG (reference sequence). 11 amino acids form the CDR3, both terminal residues included.

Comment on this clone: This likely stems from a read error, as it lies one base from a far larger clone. The CDR3 coding sequence is TGCGCCAGCAGGGGAACAGGGACAGCTAATGAAAAACTGTTTTTT. Its translation: CASRGTGTANEKLFF. This chain uses TRBV10-2 with TRBJ1-4; 7 nucleotides align to TRBD1. This CDR3 is built from 15 residues. Trimming cost V 6 bases and J 3 bases; bases outside gene matches: 7. Looked up from germline, CDR1 is WSHSY and CDR2 is SAAADI.

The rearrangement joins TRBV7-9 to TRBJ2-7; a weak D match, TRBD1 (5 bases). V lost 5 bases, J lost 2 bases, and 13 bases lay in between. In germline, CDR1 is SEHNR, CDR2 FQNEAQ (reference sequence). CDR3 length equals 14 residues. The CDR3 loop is CASSPLTATYEQYF. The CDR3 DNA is TGTGCCAGCAGCCCGTTGACAGCTACCTACGAGCAGTACTTC.

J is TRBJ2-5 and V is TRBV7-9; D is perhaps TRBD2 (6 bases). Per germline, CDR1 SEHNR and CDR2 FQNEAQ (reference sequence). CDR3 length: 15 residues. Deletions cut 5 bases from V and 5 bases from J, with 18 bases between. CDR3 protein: CASSLRLGVGETQYF. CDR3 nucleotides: TGTGCCAGCAGCCTCAGACTAGGGGTTGGGGAGACCCAGTACTTC.

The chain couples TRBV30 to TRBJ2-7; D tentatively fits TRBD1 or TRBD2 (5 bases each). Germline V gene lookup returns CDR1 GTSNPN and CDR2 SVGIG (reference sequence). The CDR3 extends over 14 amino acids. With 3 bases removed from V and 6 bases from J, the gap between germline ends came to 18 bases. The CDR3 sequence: CAWSLRGGWREQYF. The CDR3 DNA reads TGTGCCTGGAGCCTCCGTGGGGGTTGGCGCGAGCAGTACTTC.

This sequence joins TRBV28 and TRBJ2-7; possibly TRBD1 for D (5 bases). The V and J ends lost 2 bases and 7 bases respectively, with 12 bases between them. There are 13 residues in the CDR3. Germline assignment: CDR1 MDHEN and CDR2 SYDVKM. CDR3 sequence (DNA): TGTGCCAGCAGTTTAGGGCAGGGCTGGGAGCAGTACTTC. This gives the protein CASSLGQGWEQYF.

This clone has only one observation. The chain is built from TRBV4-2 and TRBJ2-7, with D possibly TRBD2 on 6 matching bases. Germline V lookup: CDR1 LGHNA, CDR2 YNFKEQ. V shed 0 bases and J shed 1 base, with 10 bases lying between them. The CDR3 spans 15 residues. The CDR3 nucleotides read TGTGCCAGCAGCCAAGATGTTGGGGGGTCCTACGAGCAGTACTTC. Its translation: CASSQDVGGSYEQYF.

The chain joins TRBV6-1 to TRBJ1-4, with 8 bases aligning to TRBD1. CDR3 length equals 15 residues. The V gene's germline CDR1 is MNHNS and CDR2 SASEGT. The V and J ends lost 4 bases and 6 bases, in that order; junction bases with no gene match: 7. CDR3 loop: CASSAYTGGDEKLFF. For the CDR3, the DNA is TGTGCCAGCAGTGCCTATACAGGGGGGGATGAAAAACTGTTTTTT.

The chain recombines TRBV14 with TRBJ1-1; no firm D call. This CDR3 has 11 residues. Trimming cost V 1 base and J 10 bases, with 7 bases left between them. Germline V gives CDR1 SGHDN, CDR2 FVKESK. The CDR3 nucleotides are TGTGCCAGCAGCCAAGGTTCCTTAGCTTTCTTT. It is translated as CASSQGSLAFF.

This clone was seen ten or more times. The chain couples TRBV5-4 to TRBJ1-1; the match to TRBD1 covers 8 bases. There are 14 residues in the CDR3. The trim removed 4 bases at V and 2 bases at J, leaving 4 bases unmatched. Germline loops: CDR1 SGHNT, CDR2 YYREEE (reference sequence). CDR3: CASSQGQVNTEAFF. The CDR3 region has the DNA TGTGCCAGCAGCCAGGGACAGGTTAACACTGAAGCTTTCTTT.

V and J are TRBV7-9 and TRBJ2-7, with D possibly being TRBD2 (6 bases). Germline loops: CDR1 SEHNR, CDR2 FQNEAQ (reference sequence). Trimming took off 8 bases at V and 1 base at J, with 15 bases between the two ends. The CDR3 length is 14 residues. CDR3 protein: CASRSLANSYEQYF. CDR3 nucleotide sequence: TGTGCCAGCCGGAGCCTAGCGAATTCCTACGAGCAGTACTTC.

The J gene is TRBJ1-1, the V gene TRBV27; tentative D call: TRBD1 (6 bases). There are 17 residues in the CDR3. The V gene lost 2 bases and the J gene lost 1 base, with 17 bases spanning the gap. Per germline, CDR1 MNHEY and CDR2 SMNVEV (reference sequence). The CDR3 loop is CASSLHASTGRNTEAFF. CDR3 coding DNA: TGTGCCAGCAGTTTACATGCCTCGACAGGTAGGAACACTGAAGCTTTCTTT.

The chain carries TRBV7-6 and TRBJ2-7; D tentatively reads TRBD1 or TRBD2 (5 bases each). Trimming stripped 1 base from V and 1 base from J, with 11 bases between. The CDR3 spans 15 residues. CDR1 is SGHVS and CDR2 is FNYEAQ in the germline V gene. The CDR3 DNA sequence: TGTGCCAGCAGCTTAGGAGGGGCACCGTCCTACGAGCAGTACTTC. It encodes CASSLGGAPSYEQYF.

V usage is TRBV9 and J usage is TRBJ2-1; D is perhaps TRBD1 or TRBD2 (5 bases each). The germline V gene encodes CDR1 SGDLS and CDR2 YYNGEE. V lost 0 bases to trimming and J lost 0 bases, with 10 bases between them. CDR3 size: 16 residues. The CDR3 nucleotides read TGTGCCAGCAGCGTAGGGGGGATTGGCTCCTACAATGAGCAGTTCTTC. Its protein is CASSVGGIGSYNEQFF. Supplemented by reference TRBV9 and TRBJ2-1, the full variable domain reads DSGVTQTPKHLITATGQRVTLRCSPRSGDLSVYWYQQSLDQGLQFLIQYYNGEERAKGNILERFSAQQFPDLHSELNLSSLELGDSALYFCASSVGGIGSYNEQFFGPGTRLTVL.

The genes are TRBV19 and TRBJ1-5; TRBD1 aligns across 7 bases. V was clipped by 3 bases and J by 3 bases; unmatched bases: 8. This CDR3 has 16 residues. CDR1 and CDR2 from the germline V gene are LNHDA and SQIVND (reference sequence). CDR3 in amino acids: CASSMTTGSANQPQHF. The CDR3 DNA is TGTGCCAGTAGTATGACGACAGGGTCGGCCAATCAGCCCCAGCATTTT. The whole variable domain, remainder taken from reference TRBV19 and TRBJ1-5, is DGGITQSPKYLFRKEGQNVTLSCEQNLNHDAMYWYRQDPGQGLRLIYYSQIVNDFQKGDIAEGYSVSREKKESFPLTVTSAQKNPTAFYLCASSMTTGSANQPQHFGDGTRLSIL.

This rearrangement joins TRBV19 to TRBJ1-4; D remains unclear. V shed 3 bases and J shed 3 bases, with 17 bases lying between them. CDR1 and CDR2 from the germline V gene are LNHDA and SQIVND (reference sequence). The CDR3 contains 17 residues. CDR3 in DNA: TGTGCCAGTAGTATGGGCCTGGGAGGCGGAGCTAATGAAAAACTGTTTTTT. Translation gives CASSMGLGGGANEKLFF.

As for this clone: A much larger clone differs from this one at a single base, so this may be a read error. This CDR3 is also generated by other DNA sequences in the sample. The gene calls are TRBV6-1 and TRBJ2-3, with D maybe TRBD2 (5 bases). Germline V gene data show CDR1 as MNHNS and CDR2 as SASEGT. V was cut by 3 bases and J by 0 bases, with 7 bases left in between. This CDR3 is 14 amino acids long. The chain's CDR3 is CASSDGGSTDTQYF. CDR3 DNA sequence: TGTGCCAGCAGTGATGGCGGGAGCACAGATACGCAGTATTTT.